Below are 4 T cell receptor beta chains sequenced from a single sample in a study of radiation and T cells in renal cell carcinoma (dated by TCRdb to about 2020). Library construction relied on the immunoSEQ multiplex PCR assay. TCRdb took over this immuneACCESS table, retaining in-frame rearrangements with V and J assigned. Such tables are incomplete; in checked studies, under half of the missing clones stem from an unresolved V gene, and the remainder is unexplained. The sample table records roughly 120,000 clones; approximately 80% of these occur just once. Under 4% of the sample is held by the ten biggest clonotypes. This specimen's time point label, per the study, means: baseline pretreatment blood. The sample's treatment or condition, from its label and the paper: 15 Gy SBRT to primary tumor, nephrectomy 4 weeks later. The sequencing used blood, collected from a patient whose treatment included radiotherapy and nephrectomy. The receptors stem from a woman aged 55-70 years with renal cell carcinoma.

The sample holds a few counts of this clone. The chain employs TRBV7-2 and TRBJ1-2, with D maybe TRBD1 (5 bases). Trimming stripped 4 bases from V and 4 bases from J, with 13 bases between. Germline V gene lookup returns CDR1 SGHTA and CDR2 FQGNSA. The CDR3 loop spans 14 amino acids. CDR3 in amino acids: CASSSRQSPYGYTF. The CDR3, as DNA: TGTGCCAGCAGCTCCCGACAGTCCCCCTATGGCTACACCTTC.

This chain connects TRBV29-1 to TRBJ1-1; TRBD1 is a possible D gene (5 bases). The CDR3 runs 14 residues. From germline, CDR1 is SQVTM and CDR2 ANQGSEA. The V end was cut by 6 bases, the J end by 5 bases, with 19 bases between. Written as DNA, the CDR3 is TGCAGCGTCTTAAGGGGCCCGGATGGGACTGAAGCTTTCTTT. This encodes CSVLRGPDGTEAFF.

The chain couples TRBV30 to TRBJ2-7; D perhaps matches TRBD2 (6 bases). CDR3 length: 14 amino acids. The V end was cut by 0 bases, the J end by 2 bases, with 11 bases between. From germline, CDR1 is GTSNPN and CDR2 SVGIG (reference sequence). The CDR3 region is CAWSVPGRAYEQYF. The CDR3 DNA reads TGTGCCTGGAGTGTTCCCGGGAGAGCCTACGAGCAGTACTTC.

This clone was found a few times. For the CDR3, the DNA is TGTGCCAGCAGCGGGTATAGCAATCAGCCCCAGCATTTT. Amino acid sequence: CASSGYSNQPQHF. This chain links TRBV2 with TRBJ1-5; the D is unclear. Germline V CDR1 and CDR2: SNHLY, FYNNEI. V shed 6 bases and J shed 0 bases, with 6 bases lying between them. The CDR3 sequence is 13 residues long.